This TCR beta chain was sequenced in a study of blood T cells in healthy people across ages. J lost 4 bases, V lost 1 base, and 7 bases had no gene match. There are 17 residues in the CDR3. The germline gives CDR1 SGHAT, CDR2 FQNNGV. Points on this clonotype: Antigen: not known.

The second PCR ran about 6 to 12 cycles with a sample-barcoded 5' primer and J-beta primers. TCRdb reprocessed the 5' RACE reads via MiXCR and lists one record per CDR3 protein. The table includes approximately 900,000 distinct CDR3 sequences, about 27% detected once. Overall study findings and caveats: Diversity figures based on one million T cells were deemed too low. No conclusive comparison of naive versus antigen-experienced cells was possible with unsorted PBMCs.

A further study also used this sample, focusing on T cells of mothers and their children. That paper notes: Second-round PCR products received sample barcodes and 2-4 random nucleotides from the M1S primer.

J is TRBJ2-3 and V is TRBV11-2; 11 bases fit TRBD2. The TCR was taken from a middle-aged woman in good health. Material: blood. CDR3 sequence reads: CASSLAQLAGVADTQYF. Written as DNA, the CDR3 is TGTGCCAGCAGCTTAGCCCAACTAGCGGGGGTCGCAGATACGCAGTATTTT.